This TCR beta chain was profiled in a study of patients and donors after allogeneic stem cell transplantation (dated by TCRdb to the early 2020s). V drops 0 bases and J drops 9 bases, leaving 12 bases in between. The germline V gene (reference sequence) specifies DFQATT as CDR1 and SNEGSKA as CDR2. The CDR3 measures 13 amino acids from cysteine to phenylalanine. This entry keeps only the CDR3 DNA: 39 bases, framed from base 1. A remark on this clonotype: This receptor's antigen is unknown. Nothing much larger sits one base from this clone, and base qualities are not available.

The library was built by means of RT-PCR. The listed sequencing device is NextSeq 550. TCRdb redid the processing of the public reads, applying fastp at Q25 and MiXCR, and retained in-frame beta chains. All rows with the same CDR3 protein become a single entry with the most common DNA and genes. Recorded for this sample are approximately 160,000 distinct CDR3 sequences; about a quarter of them occurred a single time. Together, the top ten hold 20% to 30% of the sample. The chain employs TRBV20-1 and TRBJ2-4; D gene: possibly TRBD1, on 5 matching bases. The TCR was taken from a human donor who was either an allogeneic HSCT recipient or a stem cell or donor lymphocyte infusion donor (not recorded which). It is not recorded whose cells these are; they may come from a transplant donor. The sample taken for sequencing was blood, either unsorted or a sorted T cell fraction (not recorded which). DNA sequence: TGCAGTGCTAGAGATGGTCCAGGGCGCATTCAGTACTTC. This sequence encodes CSARDGPGRIQYF.